A selection of T cell receptor beta chains follows, all from one sample in a study of shared clonotypes between healthy human individuals. Sequencing was performed with immunoSEQ multiplex PCR; in TCRdb, only in-frame clones are kept and a portion is missing. The repertoire holds some 2.3 million clones, 93% seen once, with 0.39% in the top ten. The specimen sequenced was naive CD4+ T cells from PBMCs. The receptor source for this set is a man between 18 and 29 years old in good health. Some clones in this sample may be carry-over from other donors' samples. Each CDR3 is given with its conserved first and last residue. D genes are given only for firm matches. Rows may omit the clone size; those that give it use once, few, many or a size class.

TRBV12-5	14	TRBJ2-2	-	-	TGTGCTAGTGGTCGAGAGGGAGAGCCCGCGGAGCTGTTTTTT	CASGREGEPAELFF
TRBV2	14	TRBJ2-5	-	-	TGTGCCAGCAGTGTGGGTGGCGGGGGCGAGACCCAGTACTTC	CASSVGGGGETQYF
TRBV11-2	16	TRBJ1-5	-	-	TGTGCCAGCAGCTTAGGGGGACGCCCCGAGGGTCAGCCCCAGCATTTT	CASSLGGRPEGQPQHF
TRBV7-2	13	TRBJ2-1	TRBD2	-	TGTGCCAGCAGCTTACGGGAGGGGGTTGTCGGGTTCTTC	CASSLREGVVGFF
TRBV4-3	15	TRBJ2-4	-	-	TGCGCCAGCAGCCAAGAGTTGGGACCCAAAAACATTCAGTACTTC	CASSQELGPKNIQYF
TRBV5-1	15	TRBJ1-1	-	-	TGCGCCAGCAGCCCCCTGGGGGACCCGAACACTGAAGCTTTCTTT	CASSPLGDPNTEAFF
TRBV7-7	14	TRBJ2-5	TRBD2	-	TGTGCCAGCAGCTTAGGTATAGCGGGGGAGACCCAGTACTTC	CASSLGIAGETQYF
TRBV30	13	TRBJ1-2	TRBD1	-	TGTGCCTGGAGTGCAGGGGGTACCTATGGCTACACCTTC	CAWSAGGTYGYTF
TRBV2	13	TRBJ2-5	-	-	TGTGCCAGCAGTGAGGGGGGCACGGAGACCCAGTACTTC	CASSEGGTETQYF
TRBV18	13	TRBJ1-2	-	-	TGTGCCAGCTCACCTGAGGAAGGCTATGGCTACACCTTC	CASSPEEGYGYTF
TRBV29-1	15	TRBJ1-2	TRBD1	-	TGCAGCGTTGAACAACGGCAGGGGGCGAGCTATGGCTACACCTTC	CSVEQRQGASYGYTF
TRBV7-3	13	TRBJ1-1	-	-	TGTGCCAGCAGCTTAACCCGGGAGACTGAAGCTTTCTTT	CASSLTRETEAFF
TRBV28	14	TRBJ2-7	TRBD2	-	TGTGCCAGCAGAACTAGCGGGAGGGGCTACGAGCAGTACTTC	CASRTSGRGYEQYF
TRBV28	13	TRBJ1-2	-	-	TGTGCCACCTACAAGGGCCGTAACTATGGCTACACCTTC	CATYKGRNYGYTF
TRBV27	13	TRBJ2-2	-	-	TGTGCCAGCAGTTTAGGACCCACCGGGGAGCTGTTTTTT	CASSLGPTGELFF
TRBV28	16	TRBJ2-1	TRBD1	-	TGTGCCAGCAGTTTATACGCAGGGGGCTCCTACAATGAGCAGTTCTTC	CASSLYAGGSYNEQFF
TRBV7-2	16	TRBJ1-1	TRBD1	-	TGTGCCAGCAGCTTAACAGGGGGTAGGGCGGGAACTGAAGCTTTCTTT	CASSLTGGRAGTEAFF
TRBV5-1	14	TRBJ1-1	-	-	TGCGCCAGCAGCTCGGAGAATTTGGGCACTGAAGCTTTCTTT	CASSSENLGTEAFF
TRBV4-1	16	TRBJ2-5	-	-	TGCGCCAGCAGCCAAGCTAGGGGGTACGGGGAAGAGACCCAGTACTTC	CASSQARGYGEETQYF
TRBV18	13	TRBJ2-1	-	-	TGTGCCAGCTCACCCCTCGATTACAATGAGCAGTTCTTC	CASSPLDYNEQFF
TRBV5-1	15	TRBJ2-5	-	once	TGCGCCAGCAGCTGGGCGGGGGACAGACAAGAGACCCAGTACTTC	CASSWAGDRQETQYF
TRBV10-1	13	TRBJ1-1	-	-	TGCGCCAGCAGAGGAACACTGAACACTGAAGCTTTCTTT	CASRGTLNTEAFF
TRBV18	15	TRBJ2-7	-	-	TGTGCCAGCTCACCGAGGACTGCGAACTTCGGGGAGCAGTACTTC	CASSPRTANFGEQYF
TRBV18	14	TRBJ2-7	TRBD1	-	TGTGCCAGCTCACCTAGGACAGGGAGGAATGAGCAGTACTTC	CASSPRTGRNEQYF
TRBV30	14	TRBJ2-7	-	-	TGTGCCTGGAGTAAACGGGGGATGACCTACGAGCAGTACTTC	CAWSKRGMTYEQYF
TRBV6-5	13	TRBJ1-2	-	-	TGTGCCAGCAGCCCGCGGAGGGGAGGTGGCTACACCTTC	CASSPRRGGGYTF
TRBV28	13	TRBJ2-7	TRBD2	-	TGTGCCAGCACCCGGGGGGGAGTGAACGAGCAGTACTTC	CASTRGGVNEQYF